This T cell receptor (beta chain) was identified during a study of blood T cell repertoires in COVID-19. Per the germline V gene, CDR1 is SGHRS and CDR2 is YFSETQ. V lost 4 bases, J lost 4 bases, and 4 bases stayed unmatched. The CDR3 consists of 14 residues. As handled by the study authors: Amplified reference gene primers provided the basis for estimating nucleated cell counts. TCRdb's table, derived via immunoSEQ multiplex PCR, lists solely in-frame clones and lacks some. The DNA was the basis for D and trimming; V, J and clone size are from that table. The sample holds hundreds of thousands of clones, approximately 89% seen once.

The sequenced sample was peripheral blood. The rearrangement joins TRBV5-1 to TRBJ2-1, with 8 bases matching TRBD1. The origin of this receptor is a woman aged 25-40 years with COVID-19, enrolled during active disease. The CDR3 reads CASSRGQEYNEQFF. As DNA, the CDR3 is TGCGCCAGCAGCAGGGGACAGGAGTACAATGAGCAGTTCTTC.